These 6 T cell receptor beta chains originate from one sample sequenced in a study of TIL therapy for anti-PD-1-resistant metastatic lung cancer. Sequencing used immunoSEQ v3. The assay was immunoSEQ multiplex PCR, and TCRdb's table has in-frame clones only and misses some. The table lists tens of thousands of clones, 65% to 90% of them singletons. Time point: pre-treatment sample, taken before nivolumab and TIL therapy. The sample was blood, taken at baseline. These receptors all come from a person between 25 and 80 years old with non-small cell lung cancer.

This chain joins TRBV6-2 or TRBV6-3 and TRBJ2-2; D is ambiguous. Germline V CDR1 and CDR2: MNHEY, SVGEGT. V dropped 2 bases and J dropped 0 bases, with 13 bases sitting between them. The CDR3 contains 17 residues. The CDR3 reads CASSYPAIRANTGELFF. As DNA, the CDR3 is TGTGCCAGCAGTTACCCGGCAATAAGGGCGAACACCGGGGAGCTGTTTTTT.

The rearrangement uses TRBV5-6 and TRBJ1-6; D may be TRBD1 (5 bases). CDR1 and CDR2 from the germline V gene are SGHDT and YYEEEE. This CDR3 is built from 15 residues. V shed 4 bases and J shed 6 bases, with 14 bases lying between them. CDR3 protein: CASSAWTLLNSPLHF. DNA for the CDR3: TGTGCCAGCAGCGCCTGGACATTGCTTAATTCACCCCTCCACTTT.

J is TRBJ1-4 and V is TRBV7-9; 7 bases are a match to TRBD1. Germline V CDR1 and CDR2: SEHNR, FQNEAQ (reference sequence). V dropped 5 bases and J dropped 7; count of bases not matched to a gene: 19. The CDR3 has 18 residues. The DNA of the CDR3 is TGTGCCAGCAGCCCCGAGCGAGAGGGGGCGAATTTGGGTGAAAAACTGTTTTTT. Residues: CASSPEREGANLGEKLFF.

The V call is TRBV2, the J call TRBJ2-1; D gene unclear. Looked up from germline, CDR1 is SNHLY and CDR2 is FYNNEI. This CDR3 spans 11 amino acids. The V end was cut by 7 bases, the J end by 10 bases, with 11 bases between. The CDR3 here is CASKGAGEQFF. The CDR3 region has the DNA TGTGCCAGCAAAGGCGCCGGGGAGCAGTTCTTC.

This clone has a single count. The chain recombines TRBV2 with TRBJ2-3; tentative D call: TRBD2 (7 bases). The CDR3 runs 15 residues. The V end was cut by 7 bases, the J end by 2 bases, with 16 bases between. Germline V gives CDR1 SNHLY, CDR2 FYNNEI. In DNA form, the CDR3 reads TGTGCCAGCAAGGGGGGCGGGGGCGACACAGATACGCAGTATTTT. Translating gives CASKGGGGDTDTQYF.

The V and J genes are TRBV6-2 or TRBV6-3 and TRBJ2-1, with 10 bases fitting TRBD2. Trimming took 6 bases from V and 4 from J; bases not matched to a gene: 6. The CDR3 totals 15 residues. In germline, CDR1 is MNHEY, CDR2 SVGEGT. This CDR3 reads CASSLSGGGYNEQFF. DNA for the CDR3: TGTGCCAGCAGCCTCAGCGGGGGGGGTTACAATGAGCAGTTCTTC.